This note documents a single T cell receptor (beta chain) sequence. Generated by immunoSEQ multiplex PCR, the TCRdb table keeps only in-frame clones and is missing some. The profile shows 2.3 million or so clones, approximately 95% of them singletons. The ends were cut back, 0 bases at V and 16 bases at J, with 12 bases in the middle. CDR3 length equals 11 residues. The germline V gene has CDR1 DFQATT and CDR2 SNEGSKA (reference sequence). This record belongs to a study of shared clonotypes between healthy human individuals. For the study at large: Every donor yielded three CD4 naive, three CD4 memory, two CD8 naive and one CD8 memory plate.

J is TRBJ1-4 and V is TRBV20-1; maybe TRBD1 (5 bases). This clonotype was obtained from a man aged 18 to 29 in good health. Some clones in this sample may be carry-over from other donors' samples. Sequences were obtained from naive CD4+ T cells from PBMCs. Subset specified: CD45RA+ positively selected. The CDR3 sequence is CSARDRAGTFF. The CDR3 DNA sequence: TGCAGTGCTAGAGATAGGGCGGGGACGTTTTTT.